Presented here are 15 T cell receptor beta chains from one specimen sequenced in a study of blood T cell repertoires in COVID-19 (dated by TCRdb to 2019 to 2021). The protocol used for the library was the immunoSEQ multiplex PCR assay. TCRdb took this table from immuneACCESS and kept in-frame rearrangements with V and J called. Such tables lack part of the clones; where checked against another copy, unresolved V genes explain under half of the gap, and the rest is unexplained. In all, the sample holds hundreds of thousands of clones, and nearly 85% of those were seen once. The ten largest clones add up to about 1.3% of the sample. The material sequenced was peripheral blood. The receptors were sampled from a young woman with COVID-19, enrolled during active disease.

The rearrangement links TRBV24-1 to TRBJ1-2; 10 bases fit TRBD1. There are 13 residues in the CDR3. Unmatched junction bases numbered 4, after V lost 5 bases and J lost 8 bases. Per germline, CDR1 KGHDR and CDR2 SFDVKD. The CDR3 spells CATSGTGGEGYTF. CDR3 in DNA: TGTGCCACCAGTGGGACAGGGGGGGAAGGCTACACCTTC.

This clone has just one count. The chain carries TRBV29-1 and TRBJ2-7; perhaps TRBD2 as D (5 bases). This CDR3 comprises 12 residues. Trimming cost V 6 bases and J 2 bases, with 11 bases left between them. CDR1 and CDR2 (germline): SQVTM, ANQGSEA. The CDR3 DNA sequence: TGCAGCGTCCGAACCGGGACCTACGAGCAGTACTTC. Its protein is CSVRTGTYEQYF.

CDR3 protein: CASSAEGLVGTQYF. CDR3 bases: TGTGCCAGCAGCGCCGAGGGACTAGTTGGAACGCAGTATTTT. The V call is TRBV9, the J call TRBJ2-3; TRBD2 aligns across 8 bases. V trimming: 3 bases; J trimming: 9 bases; junction bases outside the gene matches: 9. CDR3 length equals 14 residues. Germline-derived CDR1 and CDR2 are SGDLS and YYNGEE.

CDR3 sequence: CAWGGGDATGELFF. CDR3 bases: TGTGCCTGGGGGGGAGGGGACGCTACCGGGGAGCTGTTTTTT. The chain carries TRBV30 and TRBJ2-2, with 7 bases identical to TRBD2. The CDR3 runs 14 residues. J was trimmed by 5 bases and V by 5 bases; bases with no gene match: 8. Germline V CDR1 and CDR2: GTSNPN, SVGIG (reference sequence).

The chain has TRBV3-1 (or the pseudogene TRBV3-2) and TRBJ2-1, with D possibly being TRBD1 (6 bases). The V and J ends lost 2 bases and 7 bases respectively, with 12 bases between them. There are 14 residues in the CDR3. Germline CDR1 LGHDT, CDR2 YNNKEL (reference sequence). The CDR3 DNA is TGTGCCAGCAGCCAACTAACCAGGGGTAATGAGCAGTTCTTC. It specifies CASSQLTRGNEQFF.

The V and J genes are TRBV19 and TRBJ1-6; TRBD1 might be the D (6 bases). This CDR3 is built from 17 residues. The germline V gene encodes CDR1 LNHDA and CDR2 SQIVND (reference sequence). Trimming took off 4 bases at V and 9 bases at J, with 22 bases between the two ends. CDR3: CASSRGWQGRGVSPLHF. CDR3 DNA: TGTGCCAGTAGTAGGGGCTGGCAGGGGCGAGGAGTTTCACCCCTCCACTTT.

DNA for the CDR3: TGTGCCAGCAGCCAAGATCGGGGGTATAATTCACCCCTCCACTTT. Its protein product is CASSQDRGYNSPLHF. The genes are TRBV3-1 (or the pseudogene TRBV3-2) and TRBJ1-6, with a possible D match to TRBD1 (5 bases). This CDR3 comprises 15 residues. Germline CDR1 is LGHDT and CDR2 is YNNKEL (reference sequence). Trimming removed 0 bases from V and 4 bases from J, with 7 bases in between.

This clone was detected only once. J is TRBJ2-3 and V is TRBV9; 7 bases align to TRBD1. The ends lost 0 bases at V and 4 bases at J; junction bases unmatched: 11. The CDR3 is 17 amino acids. Germline loops: CDR1 SGDLS, CDR2 YYNGEE. DNA for the CDR3: TGTGCCAGCAGCGTAGAAGAGGGGGCTTCCTTGCCAGATACGCAGTATTTT. Its translation is CASSVEEGASLPDTQYF.

The rearrangement joins TRBV4-3 to TRBJ2-1; the match to TRBD1 covers 9 bases. Germline CDR1 reads LGHNA; CDR2 reads YSLEER. There are 17 residues in the CDR3. Losses at the gene ends were 0 bases for V and 3 bases for J; bases not matched to a gene: 6. CDR3 amino acids: CASSQDPQGAIYNEQFF. DNA of the CDR3: TGCGCCAGCAGCCAAGATCCACAGGGGGCGATCTACAATGAGCAGTTCTTC.

For this clone: This sample also contains other DNA sequences that code for the same CDR3. J is TRBJ2-3 and V is TRBV5-1; 7 bases align to TRBD1. V lost 0 bases, J lost 2 bases, and 3 bases stayed unmatched. The CDR3 length is 15 residues. The germline gives CDR1 SGHRS, CDR2 YFSETQ. This CDR3 reads CASSLGDSSTDTQYF. For the CDR3, the DNA is TGCGCCAGCAGCTTGGGGGACAGCTCCACAGATACGCAGTATTTT.

The V gene is TRBV5-6, the J gene TRBJ1-1, with TRBD1 matching over 10 bases. With V trimmed by 3 bases and J by 8 bases, 16 bases remained unmatched. Germline CDR1 and CDR2: SGHDT and YYEEEE. The CDR3 is 17 residues long. CDR3 in DNA: TGTGCCAGCAGCTCAGTCCCGGGACAGGGGCCCGAACCCGAAGCTTTCTTT. Protein product: CASSSVPGQGPEPEAFF.

The rearrangement links TRBV3-1 (or the pseudogene TRBV3-2) to TRBJ1-2; TRBD1 aligns across 9 bases. V was clipped by 1 base and J by 6 bases; unmatched bases: 12. The CDR3 totals 17 residues. CDR1 is LGHDT and CDR2 is YNNKEL in the germline V gene (reference sequence). CDR3 in amino acids: CASSQGHRGRMRNGYTF. Written as DNA, the CDR3 is TGTGCCAGCAGCCAAGGCCACAGGGGGCGTATGAGAAATGGCTACACCTTC.

V is TRBV5-1 and J is TRBJ1-6; D unclear. Germline V lookup: CDR1 SGHRS, CDR2 YFSETQ. The V and J ends lost 3 bases and 9 bases respectively, with 10 bases between them. The CDR3 has 13 amino acids. The CDR3 spells CASSSEGGSPLHF. The CDR3 DNA is TGCGCCAGCAGCTCGGAGGGTGGTTCACCCCTCCACTTT.

The chain has TRBV6-6 and TRBJ2-1; 8 positions agree with TRBD1. Germline V gene lookup returns CDR1 MNHNY and CDR2 SVGAGI (reference sequence). V lost 6 bases to trimming and J lost 2 bases; unmatched junction nucleotides: 9. This CDR3 spans 16 amino acids. This chain's CDR3 is CASSPDRGGAYNEQFF. CDR3 bases: TGTGCCAGCAGCCCCGACAGGGGCGGAGCCTACAATGAGCAGTTCTTC.

The J gene is TRBJ2-5, the V gene TRBV15; D not resolved. This CDR3 has 15 amino acids. Trimming left V 1 base short and J 2 bases short, with 11 bases between. The V gene's germline CDR1 is LNHNV and CDR2 YYDKDF (reference sequence). The CDR3 loop reads CATSRGNELQETQYF. CDR3 nucleotide sequence: TGTGCCACCAGCAGAGGTAATGAGCTGCAAGAGACCCAGTACTTC.